The T cell receptor beta chain described here comes from a study of long-term antiretroviral therapy in people with HIV (dated 2022 in TCRdb). Concerning the study at large: Collection of the earliest samples took place about a decade ahead of the 2015 WHO recommendation for immediate ART, at a time when ART was typically delayed until CD4 counts fell. No cross-contamination during QIAcube processing turned up in test extractions that ran a monoclonal T-cell line alongside 25 to 35 polyclonal samples. Of the 30 participants with HIV, 10 to 11 were female. This retrospective serial study examined whether starting ART and sustained HIV suppression were associated with changes in the composition and diversity of the TRB repertoire in peripheral blood. From some 30 adults with confirmed HIV infection, the cohort provided over 150 cryopreserved PBMC samples, gathered serially across a mean of around six years (range 1-12).

To be included, a participant needed at least one PBMC sample from before ART initiation plus at least two post-ART samples. Treatment was received in the United States of America by all participants with HIV. Cryopreserved samples of about 1-10 million PBMC were thawed and washed before DNA extraction. At the time of the earliest PBMC sample, participants with HIV were aged between about 20 and 60 years. Per participant, PBMC samples came from 1-4 timepoints prior to ART initiation and 2-8 timepoints following ART initiation, for a median of 7 samples. Serial HIV viral load, CD4+ T-cell count, ART history and demographic data were obtained for every participant. Genomic DNA was extracted from unsorted PBMC with a Qiagen kit on a QIAcube, with processing performed in batches of 12 samples. Germline trimming: 0 bases from V, 0 bases from J; junction bases outside gene matches: 7. The CDR3 goes from the cysteine to the phenylalanine over 17 residues. Just CDR3 DNA is preserved here, 51 bases in frame from base 1. Per the germline V gene, SGHRS is the CDR1 and YFSETQ is the CDR2.

The immunoSEQ hsTCRB v3.0 assay was used at survey level resolution for TRB variable region sequencing. TRB sequencing targeted a depth of about 40,000-50,000 T-cell genomes per sample. An Illumina MiSeq with a v3 150-cycle kit was used to sequence the pooled TRB libraries. As for the authors' bioinformatics: Repertoire analysis was performed in R inside a reproducible Nextflow workflow that covered QC, data transformation and analysis. LymphoSeq2, an R package for exploring AIRR-Seq data, was used to implement custom analyses. A handful of samples that produced fewer than 5000 total TRB sequences were removed, so 180 or so HIV repertoires were analyzed. Among the approximately 180 retained HIV repertoires, some 60 were collected before ART initiation and approximately 130 were collected after ART initiation. Each repertoire was downsampled to 5000 TRB nucleotide sequences, and summary statistics were averaged across 100 downsampling iterations. TRB sequences were retained for analysis only if CDR3 regions of at least seven amino acids were present. A Shannon entropy-derived clonality score and the Gini coefficient were used to measure diversity. In repertoire networks, the top 5000 CDR3 amino acid sequences were linked whenever an edit distance of one separated two sequences. Antigen specificity groups and MHC restriction were predicted for TRB CDR3 amino acid sequences with GLIPH2. To flag known associations with CMV, EBV, HIV or tissue antigens, CDR3 amino acid sequences were compared against VDJdb and McPAS-TCR. Pre-ART, post-ART and control groups were compared with Wilcoxon signed-rank tests and Holm-Bonferroni correction. TCRdb provides this immuneACCESS table in a form limited to in-frame rearrangements. Some clones are lacking; in checked studies, under half of them reflect an unresolved V gene, and why the rest are absent is not known. The DNA gave D and trimming, while V, J and clone size come from that table. The sample has more than 20,000 clones on record, roughly 80% of them singletons. The ten biggest clones cover less than 25% of the sample.

What the research found in general, with its limitations: At every time point, the repertoire was dominated by expanded TRB clones first identified before ART initiation, although this dominance fluctuated and, in many PLHIV, declined after ART. Because cell numbers in pre-ART samples were limited, unsorted PBMC were profiled instead of sorted CD4+ and CD8+ T cells. CDR3 length ranges in HIV repertoires were narrower than in controls, and network structure suggested an antigen-experienced repertoire with only a slight naive shift after ART. The samples were dated from the mid-2000s to the late 2010s, and the ART regimens that were used may be less effective than current ART regimens. Inferences about post-ART repertoire changes were limited because no data were available on ART adherence, viral resistance or therapy changes. Starting ART was linked to a significant rise in TRB diversity, yet even with long-term ART the diversity remained significantly lower than in transplant donor controls. Limited PBMC availability meant only the TCR beta chain was sequenced, without alpha chain pairing.

This clone is characterized as medium-sized (0.01 to 0.1%). No antigen is known for it. Qualities for individual bases were not recorded, and no much larger clone is one base off. The receptor comes from a man aged 45-65 years with HIV. This chain is built from TRBV5-1 and TRBJ1-2; TRBD1 fits 8 bases in the junction. This material consisted of unsorted PBMCs, taken 0.4 years after starting antiretroviral therapy. Read as DNA, the sequence is TGCGCCAGCAGCTTGGGCAGGGCAGGGGGCACTAACTATGGCTACACCTTC. Translated, this is CASSLGRAGGTNYGYTF.